The sequence of this T cell receptor beta chain was determined in a study of early T cells in non-severe SARS-CoV-2 infection. CDR1 and CDR2 from the germline V gene are SGHNT and YYREEE (reference sequence). The CDR3 consists of 13 residues. Trimming shortened V by 4 bases and J by 0 bases, and 6 bases separated the two germline ends. The library protocol tagged individual cDNA molecules with unique molecular identifiers. TCRdb recomputed calls from the 5' RACE reads with MiXCR, one row per CDR3 protein. Of approximately 49,000 distinct CDR3 sequences listed, around 11% were seen once; the top ten hold 9.1%.

The sequencing input was whole blood. The chain uses TRBV5-4 and TRBJ2-3; D not certain. This TCR came from an adult who was a healthcare worker with PCR-confirmed SARS-CoV-2 infection or an uninfected control (not recorded which). The CDR3 protein is CASSATSTDTQYF. CDR3 bases: TGTGCCAGCAGCGCGACAAGCACAGATACGCAGTATTTT.